This T cell receptor (beta chain) was captured in a study of a mutant IDH1 vaccine in newly diagnosed glioma. Across the study: Beginning 4-6 weeks after radiotherapy alone, or with temozolomide cycles, vaccination took place. Earlier treatment was radiotherapy, temozolomide, or both, with most getting both. Study-level points and caveats: Vaccine-induced immune responses occurred in 90% to 95% of patients.

V was pared by 6 bases and J by 4 bases, with 12 bases between. The CDR3 is 13 residues long. CDR1 is LNHDA and CDR2 is SQIVND in the germline V gene (reference sequence). Time point noted: week 5, during vaccination. One vaccine dose held 300 ug of mutant IDH1 20-mer peptide and came with topical imiquimod. The assay was immunoSEQ multiplex PCR, and TCRdb's table has in-frame clones only and misses some. The sample lists more than 25,000 clones, 60% to 80% occurring once. Of note for this clone: Its antigen is not known.

The rearrangement joins TRBV19 to TRBJ1-2; unclear D gene. Sample: PBMCs, taken from a glioma patient whose treatment included an IDH1 peptide vaccine. The clonotype comes from a man aged 35-49 years with glioma. The CDR3, as DNA: TGTGCCAGTAGCCGGGGTGCTATCTATGGCTACACCTTC. This encodes CASSRGAIYGYTF. Full variable domain (missing parts from reference TRBV19 and TRBJ1-2): DGGITQSPKYLFRKEGQNVTLSCEQNLNHDAMYWYRQDPGQGLRLIYYSQIVNDFQKGDIAEGYSVSREKKESFPLTVTSAQKNPTAFYLCASSRGAIYGYTFGSGTRLTVV.